These 23 T cell receptor beta chains came from one sample sequenced in a study of CD8+ T cells in alopecia areata. Extracted RNA was reverse transcribed, and the resulting cDNA served as sequencing template. Generated by immunoSEQ multiplex PCR, the TCRdb table keeps only in-frame clones and is missing some. Of about 14,000 clones in the sample, roughly 58% were seen once. For about 5 of the biomarker-study patients, the CD4+ cells were further sorted so as to obtain CD25+CD127- cells. Sequencing was done on a sample of CD4+ Tregs sorted from blood. Receptors originate from a human donor with alopecia areata.

The chain links TRBV29-1 to TRBJ2-3; tentative D call: TRBD1 (6 bases). CDR1 is SQVTM, CDR2 ANQGSEA, per germline. Trimming shortened V by 2 bases and J by 1 base, and 7 bases separated the two germline ends. The CDR3 extends over 13 amino acids. The CDR3 loop reads CSVEKGGTDTQYF. DNA of the CDR3: TGCAGCGTTGAAAAGGGGGGCACAGATACGCAGTATTTT.

The genes are TRBV5-1 and TRBJ2-5; TRBD2 matches 7 bases. With 2 bases clipped from V and 5 bases from J, the junction kept 6 bases outside the gene matches. This CDR3 contains 14 residues. The germline V gene encodes CDR1 SGHRS and CDR2 YFSETQ. The CDR3 sequence is CASSFQSGMETQYF. CDR3 nucleotide sequence: TGCGCCAGCAGCTTTCAGAGCGGGATGGAGACCCAGTACTTC.

This clone was recorded only once. The CDR3 reads CASSQGLGNIFRGYTF. CDR3 DNA: TGTGCCAGCAGCCAAGGGTTGGGGAACATATTTCGGGGCTACACCTTC. This chain joins TRBV4-2 and TRBJ1-2; D gene ambiguous. The ends were cut back, 1 base at V and 8 bases at J, with 20 bases in the middle. Germline V gene lookup returns CDR1 LGHNA and CDR2 YNFKEQ. This CDR3 contains 16 residues.

This sequence joins TRBV5-1 and TRBJ2-1; the match to TRBD1 covers 7 bases. V gave up 0 bases and J gave up 5 bases; unmatched junction bases: 2. Germline V CDR1 and CDR2: SGHRS, YFSETQ. This CDR3 contains 14 residues. CDR3 in DNA: TGCGCCAGCAGCTTGGGGACAGGTGACAATGAGCAGTTCTTC. It codes for CASSLGTGDNEQFF. The entire variable domain, with the rest obtained from reference TRBV5-1 and TRBJ2-1, is as follows: KAGVTQTPRYLIKTRGQQVTLSCSPISGHRSVSWYQQTPGQGLQFLFEYFSETQRNKGNFPGRFSGRQFSNSRSEMNVSTLELGDSALYLCASSLGTGDNEQFFGPGTRLTVL.

This sequence joins TRBV7-9 and TRBJ2-1; D perhaps matches TRBD2 (5 bases). Germline V gene sequence: CDR1 SEHNR, CDR2 FQNEAQ (reference sequence). Trimming stripped 1 base from V and 2 bases from J, with 15 bases between. The CDR3 loop spans 17 amino acids. The CDR3 loop reads CASSLVIGLFTYNEQFF. The CDR3 region has the DNA TGTGCCAGCAGCTTAGTCATCGGACTCTTTACCTACAATGAGCAGTTCTTC.

The chain joins TRBV10-3 to TRBJ2-3; no definite D call. The CDR3 has 11 residues. V gave up 3 bases and J gave up 4 bases, with 2 bases separating them. Germline V lookup: CDR1 ENHRY, CDR2 SYGVKD. CDR3 coding DNA: TGTGCCATCAGTGACCCAGATACGCAGTATTTT. This translates into CAISDPDTQYF.

V usage is TRBV5-8 and J usage is TRBJ1-1; no clear D. This CDR3 has 11 amino acids. V lost 2 bases, J lost 10 bases, and 9 bases lay in between. Per germline, CDR1 SGHTS and CDR2 YDEGEE. The CDR3 DNA reads as TGTGCCAGCAGCTTTGAAGGCCTAGCTTTCTTT. This encodes CASSFEGLAFF.

In this sample, this clone turned up once. V is TRBV28 and J is TRBJ2-1, with TRBD2 as a possible D gene (5 bases). This CDR3 is 14 amino acids long. Germline loops: CDR1 MDHEN, CDR2 SYDVKM. The V and J ends lost 6 bases and 8 bases respectively, with 17 bases between them. CDR3 DNA: TGTGCCAGCAGAGAAGAGGGAAGTTTCGATGAGCAGTTCTTC. Translation: CASREEGSFDEQFF.

The rearrangement links TRBV28 to TRBJ2-7, with D perhaps matching TRBD1 or TRBD2 (7 bases each). This CDR3 is built from 14 residues. V was trimmed by 6 bases and J by 0 bases, leaving 12 bases between them. Germline CDR1 is MDHEN and CDR2 is SYDVKM. CDR3 loop: CASRGGGSSYEQYF. CDR3 nucleotide sequence: TGTGCCAGCAGAGGGGGCGGGAGCTCCTACGAGCAGTACTTC.

This clone was found a few times. The rearrangement links TRBV14 to TRBJ2-5; D is unclear. The CDR3 is 12 residues long. Germline V gives CDR1 SGHDN, CDR2 FVKESK. V shed 3 bases and J shed 5 bases, with 7 bases lying between them. CDR3: CASSQTRETQYF. The CDR3 DNA sequence: TGTGCCAGCAGCCAGACGCGGGAGACCCAGTACTTC.

The gene calls are TRBV18 and TRBJ2-1; 7 bases map to TRBD2. CDR1 and CDR2 (germline): KGHSH, LQKENI. Germline trimming cut 0 bases from V and 6 bases from J; bases unmatched to any gene: 5. The CDR3 runs to 15 residues. The CDR3 loop is CASSPPAGRSNEQFF. CDR3 bases: TGTGCCAGCTCACCACCAGCGGGGCGCTCCAATGAGCAGTTCTTC.

The count of this clone is one. One end of the junction is discordant with germline, which a read error may explain. Other DNA sequences in this specimen translate into the identical CDR3. The chain joins TRBV6-6 to TRBJ2-3; D not certain. The CDR3 is 13 amino acids. Germline loops: CDR1 MNHNY, CDR2 SVGAGI (reference sequence). CDR3 protein: CASSLMPGDTQYF. The DNA for the CDR3 is TGTGCCAGCAGTTTAATGCCTGGGGATACACAGTATTTT.

The chain employs TRBV5-6 and TRBJ1-2; D remains unclear. This CDR3 spans 16 amino acids. CDR1 is SGHDT and CDR2 is YYEEEE in the germline V gene. The V end lost 2 bases, the J end lost 6 bases, and 20 bases lay between the germline ends. For the CDR3, the DNA is TGTGCCAGCAGCTTTTTTGTGCCGGGGATACCGGATGGCTACACCTTC. Translated, it gives CASSFFVPGIPDGYTF.

The chain joins TRBV5-6 to TRBJ1-2; TRBD1 is a possible D gene (5 bases). Trimming cost V 0 bases and J 2 bases, with 11 bases left between them. CDR3 length equals 15 residues. CDR1 is SGHDT and CDR2 is YYEEEE in the germline V gene. CDR3 loop: CASSLGAGANYGYTF. The CDR3 DNA sequence: TGTGCCAGCAGCTTGGGGGCCGGGGCAAACTATGGCTACACCTTC.

There are a few counts of this clone. The gene calls are TRBV29-1 and TRBJ1-2; no clear D. Germline V gene lookup returns CDR1 SQVTM and CDR2 ANQGSEA. This CDR3 is 12 amino acids long. Trimming removed 4 bases at V and 2 bases at J, with 8 bases between. In nucleotides, the CDR3 is TGCAGCGTTGTTGCAGCAAACTATGGCTACACCTTC. Translating gives CSVVAANYGYTF.

This chain connects TRBV28 to TRBJ2-1, with TRBD2 matching 8 bases. V was pared by 7 bases and J by 0 bases, with 2 bases of the junction left unmatched. This CDR3 comprises 14 residues. Germline CDR1 is MDHEN and CDR2 is SYDVKM. The CDR3 DNA is TGTGCCAGCACCACTAGCGGCTCCTACAATGAGCAGTTCTTC. Amino acid sequence: CASTTSGSYNEQFF.

This clone occurred a few times. This chain uses TRBV18 with TRBJ2-2, with TRBD2 matching over 7 bases. CDR3 length: 17 amino acids. Trimming removed 1 base from V and 3 bases from J; junction bases left unmatched: 8. Germline CDR1 KGHSH, CDR2 LQKENI. CDR3 region: CASSPRSRERYTGELFF. The CDR3 DNA follows: TGTGCCAGCTCACCACGATCGCGGGAGAGGTACACCGGGGAGCTGTTTTTT.

The chain's CDR3 is CASSGDRGYGYTF. CDR3 DNA sequence: TGTGCCAGCTCAGGGGACAGGGGCTACGGCTACACCTTC. The chain combines TRBV18 with TRBJ1-2, with 10 bases that match TRBD1. Looked up from germline, CDR1 is KGHSH and CDR2 is LQKENI. CDR3 length: 13 residues. The trim removed 5 bases at V and 8 bases at J, leaving 5 bases unmatched.

This clone was observed a few times. The CDR3 coding sequence is TGTGCCAGCAGCTTGAGGACAGATACGCAGTATTTT. It codes for CASSLRTDTQYF. The chain has TRBV5-4 and TRBJ2-3; D not certain. The CDR3 is 12 residues long. Trimming took off 1 base at V and 3 bases at J, with 3 bases between the two ends. Per germline, CDR1 SGHNT and CDR2 YYREEE (reference sequence).

The rearrangement links TRBV7-9 to TRBJ2-1; D might be TRBD2 (5 bases). The CDR3 is made up of 16 amino acids. CDR1 and CDR2 (germline): SEHNR, FQNEAQ (reference sequence). Deletions cut 6 bases from V and 0 bases from J, with 15 bases between. The CDR3 bases are TGTGCCAGCAGAGAACAAAGCGGATTCTCCTACAATGAGCAGTTCTTC. Translated, it gives CASREQSGFSYNEQFF.

In this sample, this clone turned up a few times. V and J are TRBV28 and TRBJ2-7; D possibly corresponds to TRBD1 (6 bases). CDR1 is MDHEN and CDR2 is SYDVKM in the germline V gene. This CDR3 has 14 residues. Trimming removed 3 bases from V and 3 bases from J, with 12 bases in between. The CDR3 sequence is CASSFPGQHYEQYF. Here the CDR3 DNA reads TGTGCCAGCAGTTTCCCCGGACAGCACTACGAGCAGTACTTC. Full variable domain (remainder filled in from reference TRBV28 and TRBJ2-7): DVKVTQSSRYLVKRTGEKVFLECVQDMDHENMFWYRQDPGLGLRLIYFSYDVKMKEKGDIPEGYSVSREKKERFSLILESASTNQTSMYLCASSFPGQHYEQYFGPGTRLTVT.

This clone was counted between two and nine times. This rearrangement joins TRBV5-1 to TRBJ1-2; 8 nucleotides align to TRBD1. The CDR3 contains 14 residues. In germline, CDR1 is SGHRS, CDR2 YFSETQ. The V segment lost 3 bases and the J segment 6 bases; nucleotides outside the gene matches: 7. The DNA for the CDR3 is TGCGCCAGCAGCTCGGGACAGGAAGGTCATGGCTACACCTTC. Amino acid sequence: CASSSGQEGHGYTF.

In its sample, this clone was seen a few times. The V and J genes are TRBV28 and TRBJ2-1, with TRBD1 identical over 7 bases. CDR3 length equals 17 residues. V trimming: 4 bases; J trimming: 9 bases; junction bases outside the gene matches: 18. Germline CDR1 and CDR2: MDHEN and SYDVKM. In DNA, the CDR3 is TGTGCCAGCAGTTCTCAGTTATCGGACAGGCTAACTAGTGAGCAGTTCTTC. Translation: CASSSQLSDRLTSEQFF.